This is a list of T cell receptor beta chains from one sample in a study of blood T cell repertoires in COVID-19. Only in-frame clones appear in the TCRdb table, and some are missing; sequencing was by immunoSEQ multiplex PCR. Of around 300,000 clones listed, roughly nine tenths were seen once; the top ten hold under 3.5%. Material for sequencing was peripheral blood. These receptors were collected from a woman aged 25 to 39 with COVID-19, enrolled during active disease. The CDR3 runs from the conserved cysteine through the conserved F or W. Fields, in order: V gene, D gene, J gene, clone size, CDR3 protein. A D gene is named only where the DNA matches it firmly. Clone size appears in some rows only: once, few, many, or a class for an expanded clone.

TRBV12-3/TRBV12-4	-	TRBJ1-1	-	CASRTEANTEAFF
TRBV4-1	TRBD1	TRBJ2-1	-	CASSRMGATGESIEQFF
TRBV2	TRBD2	TRBJ2-7	many	CASRATSGSSYEQYF
TRBV29-1	TRBD2	TRBJ2-1	-	CSVSGTSGLNEQFF
TRBV19	-	TRBJ1-5	-	CASSIGYGLGDQPQHF
TRBV28	-	TRBJ1-5	-	CASSRGDDSRGPQHF
TRBV5-1	TRBD2	TRBJ2-1	-	CASSLDSTSGRNEQFF
TRBV6-5	TRBD1	TRBJ2-1	-	CAGGTGENEQFF
TRBV19	TRBD2	TRBJ2-5	-	CASSIGIAGVLETQYF
TRBV7-8	-	TRBJ2-3	-	CASSSYTDTQYF
TRBV2	-	TRBJ1-1	-	CASSYRLMNTEAFF
TRBV7-8	-	TRBJ2-7	-	CASSLSGAGTYEQYF